These 12 T cell receptor beta chains share one sample of origin, sequenced in a study of CD8 T cells in ankylosing spondylitis. The antigens for these receptors are not known. One entry per CDR3 protein, called by TCRdb with MiXCR from the 5' RACE reads. The repertoire holds more than 600,000 distinct CDR3 sequences, under 20% seen once, with about 19% in the top ten. Study results and limitations: Within ankylosing spondylitis blood, a TCR beta motif made up of seven to nine highly homologous variants appeared to be characteristic.

Sample: blood, either unsorted or a sorted T cell fraction (not recorded which). Receptors were obtained from a male donor with ankylosing spondylitis.

This chain joins TRBV12-3 or TRBV12-4 and TRBJ2-1; no clear D. V shed 3 bases and J shed 9 bases, with 9 bases lying between them. CDR3 length: 12 amino acids. For the CDR3, the DNA is TGTGCCAGCAGTTTCTCCGGAACTGAGCAGTTCTTC. It translates to CASSFSGTEQFF.

This clonotype turned up a few times. The chain is built from TRBV5-5 and TRBJ2-7, with TRBD2 as a possible D gene (6 bases). The CDR3 length is 13 residues. The V and J ends lost 5 bases and 3 bases respectively, with 12 bases between them. CDR1 is SGHKS, CDR2 YYEKEE, per germline (reference sequence). This CDR3 is CASSAGTLYEQYF. The CDR3 DNA reads as TGTGCCAGCAGTGCCGGGACTCTCTACGAGCAGTACTTC.

There are a few counts of this clonotype. The chain recombines TRBV29-1 with TRBJ2-1, with 9 bases lining up with TRBD2. This CDR3 comprises 16 residues. The germline V gene encodes CDR1 SQVTM and CDR2 ANQGSEA. Trimming at V came to 6 bases and at J to 8 bases, leaving 17 bases not matched to a gene. The CDR3: CSVPVFSSGSLHEQFF. CDR3 bases: TGCAGCGTCCCTGTCTTTAGTAGCGGGAGTTTGCATGAGCAGTTCTTC.

The sample holds a few counts of this clonotype. This chain links TRBV5-1 with TRBJ2-1; D is unresolved. Germline V gives CDR1 SGHRS, CDR2 YFSETQ. The V gene lost 0 bases and the J gene lost 5 bases, with 12 bases spanning the gap. The CDR3 length is 15 residues. This chain's CDR3 is CASSLVPSPDNEQFF. For the CDR3, the DNA is TGCGCCAGCAGCTTGGTCCCTTCGCCGGACAATGAGCAGTTCTTC. Together with reference TRBV5-1 and TRBJ2-1, the CDR3 gives the full variable domain: KAGVTQTPRYLIKTRGQQVTLSCSPISGHRSVSWYQQTPGQGLQFLFEYFSETQRNKGNFPGRFSGRQFSNSRSEMNVSTLELGDSALYLCASSLVPSPDNEQFFGPGTRLTVL.

The genes are TRBV12-3 or TRBV12-4 and TRBJ2-5; possible D gene TRBD1, 7 bases. V was shortened by 8 bases and J by 4 bases, with 20 bases between the two germline ends. CDR3 size: 15 residues. CDR3 protein: CASAPEGAVRETQYF. The CDR3 nucleotides read TGTGCCAGCGCCCCGGAGGGGGCGGTTCGAGAGACCCAGTACTTC.

The CDR3 DNA reads TGTGCCAGCAGCGTAGTAGCAGGGGGAGGCACTGAAGCTTTCTTT. Protein product: CASSVVAGGGTEAFF. The V gene is TRBV9, the J gene TRBJ1-1; TRBD1 agrees at 7 bases. J gave up 4 bases and V 0 bases, and 6 bases lay outside the gene matches. Germline loops: CDR1 SGDLS, CDR2 YYNGEE. The CDR3 sequence is 15 residues long.

The chain employs TRBV4-2 and TRBJ2-7, with 7 bases aligning to TRBD2. Germline lookup yields CDR1 LGHNA and CDR2 YNFKEQ. This CDR3 has 16 amino acids. With V trimmed by 4 bases and J by 2 bases, 11 bases remained unmatched. The CDR3 loop reads CASSPPPGLVAYEQYF. The CDR3 DNA sequence: TGTGCCAGCAGCCCCCCGCCCGGACTAGTCGCCTACGAGCAGTACTTC.

The rearrangement links TRBV12-3 or TRBV12-4 to TRBJ2-5, with a possible D match to TRBD2 (6 bases). The CDR3 has 16 residues. Trimming removed 6 bases at V and 4 bases at J, with 21 bases between. CDR3: CASRPSGESGRETQYF. CDR3 sequence (DNA): TGTGCCAGCAGGCCCTCGGGGGAGTCGGGTCGAGAGACCCAGTACTTC.

This clonotype came up a few times. J is TRBJ2-1 and V is TRBV5-1; 10 bases align to TRBD2. Germline V gives CDR1 SGHRS, CDR2 YFSETQ. There are 16 residues in the CDR3. Trimming at V came to 1 base and at J to 8 bases, leaving 9 bases not matched to a gene. The CDR3 reads CASSLTASGGRYEQFF. The CDR3, as DNA: TGCGCCAGCAGCTTGACGGCTAGCGGGGGCCGGTATGAGCAGTTCTTC.

This chain joins TRBV4-1 and TRBJ2-7, with TRBD2 identical over 12 bases. The CDR3 is 15 amino acids. The germline gives CDR1 MGHRA, CDR2 YSYEKL. V shed 4 bases, J shed 5 bases, and the junction held 6 bases outside the gene matches. The CDR3 here is CASSPPTSGSHEQYF. CDR3 coding DNA: TGCGCCAGCAGCCCCCCGACTAGCGGGAGCCACGAGCAGTACTTC.

This clonotype was seen more than once but under ten times. The V and J genes are TRBV7-2 and TRBJ1-2; the D gene is possibly TRBD1 (5 bases). V was trimmed by 0 bases and J by 4 bases, leaving 12 bases between them. CDR1 SGHTA and CDR2 FQGNSA come from the germline V gene. There are 15 residues in the CDR3. The CDR3 DNA reads as TGTGCCAGCAGCTTAGCCTGGGGGAAAAGCTATGGCTACACCTTC. Translation gives CASSLAWGKSYGYTF.

The V and J genes are TRBV20-1 and TRBJ2-1; D ambiguous. Trimming left V 7 bases short and J 6 bases short, with 13 bases between. There are 12 residues in the CDR3. The V gene's germline CDR1 is DFQATT and CDR2 SNEGSKA (reference sequence). The CDR3 DNA reads as TGCAGTGTCTCGCCGGTACTCAATGAGCAGTTCTTC. This encodes CSVSPVLNEQFF.